This T cell receptor beta chain is from a study of beta chain features in type 1 diabetes. Study at large: Cell yields, gender and age were comparable in patients and healthy donors. Sorted cells numbering around 100,000,000 were examined across all samples. Notes on the study in general: Patients' naive, central memory and regulatory TCRB repertoires appeared more alike than those of healthy donors. Across all four CD4+ subsets, people with type 1 diabetes showed modestly shorter TCRB CDR3s.

Of note for this clone: As yet, its antigen is unknown.

Deletions cut 4 bases from V and 9 bases from J, with 17 bases between. The CDR3 loop spans 14 amino acids. The germline V gene encodes CDR1 SGDLS and CDR2 YYNGEE. TCRB transcripts that were expressed got sequenced, as all of the isolated RNA had been reverse transcribed. Method: immunoSEQ multiplex PCR; TCRdb's copy keeps in-frame clones and lacks some. In the table there are hundreds of thousands of clones, 15% to 20% of which are singletons. The sample taken for sequencing was naive CD4+ T cells from blood. The clonotype comes from a woman aged 18-29 years in good health. The chain is built from TRBV9 and TRBJ2-1; maybe TRBD1 (5 bases). CDR3 nucleotide sequence: TGTGCCAGCAGCCCCCGGACATCATTCCCTGAGCAGTTCTTC. Its translation: CASSPRTSFPEQFF.